This T cell receptor beta chain was profiled in a study of regulatory T cells in long-lasting Graves disease. Study as a whole: Antithyroid drug intake by newly diagnosed Graves' patients had lasted under 3 months. Study-wide points: Preferential use of TRBV28, TRBJ1-2 and TRBJ2-5 was seen in persistent disease.

Note on this clonotype: Its target is unknown.

Combining iRepertoire HTBI primers with Arm-PCR of CDR3 regions, the authors built TCR beta libraries. Original handling: The identification of roughly 62 TRBV and 14 TRBJ segments was made across samples. TCRdb re-derived calls from the multiplex PCR reads in MiXCR, one entry per CDR3 protein. TCRdb, not the original authors, processed these V and J calls. In the table there are roughly 440,000 distinct CDR3 sequences, 16% of which are singletons. Germline V gives CDR1 LNHDA, CDR2 SQIVND (reference sequence). The CDR3 consists of 15 residues. V was cut by 6 bases and J by 6 bases, with 18 bases left in between. Specified time point: newly diagnosed GD, antithyroid drugs for less than 3 months. Generation of the TCR library employed RNA extracted from PBMCs. These records were also assigned to another study, of T cells in Graves' hyperthyroidism and ophthalmopathy. As that report states: Most clonotypes expanded in the thyroid (above 0.001) were also present in blood.

Material: peripheral blood mononuclear cells (PBMCs), obtained at new diagnosis, from a patient treated with antithyroid drugs. The TCR originated in a woman aged 18-30 years with Graves disease. The genes are TRBV19 and TRBJ2-1; D ambiguous. CDR3 in amino acids: CASSRVQAALNEQFF. In DNA form, the CDR3 reads TGTGCCAGTAGCCGGGTCCAGGCGGCCCTCAATGAGCAGTTCTTC. Looking up the rest from reference TRBV19 and TRBJ2-1 gives the full variable domain: DGGITQSPKYLFRKEGQNVTLSCEQNLNHDAMYWYRQDPGQGLRLIYYSQIVNDFQKGDIAEGYSVSREKKESFPLTVTSAQKNPTAFYLCASSRVQAALNEQFFGPGTRLTVL.